These T cell receptor beta chains were read from a single sample in a study of blood T cells in healthy people across ages. TCRdb reprocessed the 5' RACE reads with MiXCR, giving one entry per CDR3 protein. The sample shows over a million distinct CDR3 sequences, roughly 45% of them seen only once. The material sequenced was blood. The receptors originated from a woman aged 18-30 years in good health. The CDR3 runs from the conserved cysteine through the conserved F or W. A D gene is named only where the DNA matches it firmly. Part of the rows lack a size; the others show once, few, many or a class for expanded clones.

TRBJ1-2 TRBV15 once - TGTGCCACCAGCAGACCAGACAGGACGAGTGGCTACACCTTC CATSRPDRTSGYTF
TRBJ2-5 TRBV7-9 - - TGTGCCAGCAGCTTGGACCAGAGCCCCCGGCGTGAGCAGTACTTC CASSLDQSPRREQYF
TRBJ2-3 TRBV20-1 few TRBD2 TGCAGTGCCAAATATAGCGGGAGCACAGATACGCAGTATTTT CSAKYSGSTDTQYF
TRBJ2-1 TRBV20-1 few - TGCAGTGCTCCTTTGGACCTCTACAATGAGCAGTTCTTC CSAPLDLYNEQFF
TRBJ2-5 TRBV7-9 many TRBD2 TGTGCCAGCAGCTTTGGGACTAAAGGACTTCAAGAGACCCAGTACTTC CASSFGTKGLQETQYF
TRBJ1-6 TRBV27 few TRBD1 TGTGCCAGCACCCCTACAGGGGTGTTAAGTTCACCCCCCCACTTT CASTPTGVLSSPPHF
TRBJ2-3 TRBV27 - - TGTGCCAGCACTTTGCGGGACAGAAGCACAGATACGCAGTATTTT CASTLRDRSTDTQYF
TRBJ1-1 TRBV29-1 - - TGCAGCGTGTCCCGGGACACTGAAGCTTTCTTT CSVSRDTEAFF
TRBJ2-4 TRBV21-1 few - TGTGCCAGCAGCCCCCGAAAGTCTCGGAACATTCAGTACTTC CASSPRKSRNIQYF
TRBJ2-7 TRBV10-3 - TRBD2 TGTGCCATTCGGACGGGGGGTTGGGACGAGCAGTACTTC CAIRTGGWDEQYF
TRBJ2-5 TRBV6-2/TRBV6-3 few - TGTGCCAGCAGTTACGGAATACTTGAGACCCAGTACTTC CASSYGILETQYF
TRBJ2-3 TRBV29-1 - - TGCAGCGTTGAAAGGGTGGTAACTAGCACAGATACGCAGTATTTT CSVERVVTSTDTQYF
TRBJ2-5 TRBV12-3/TRBV12-4 few - TGTGCCAGCACTCTCCTTGGGGTAGCAGAGACCCAGTACTTC CASTLLGVAETQYF
TRBJ2-7 TRBV12-3/TRBV12-4 - - TGTGCCAGCAGGGAGACTGGTCAGAACGGCGAGCAGTACTTC CASRETGQNGEQYF
TRBJ2-1 TRBV11-2 - TRBD1 TGTGCCAGCAGCTTAGTTCTGACAGGGGAGCCCTACAATGAGCAGTTCTTC CASSLVLTGEPYNEQFF
TRBJ2-1 TRBV12-3/TRBV12-4 - - TGTGCCAGCACTCGAACCCCTCCAGGGTTTCTTTACAATGAGCAGTTCTTC CASTRTPPGFLYNEQFF
TRBJ1-2 TRBV9 few - TGTGCCAGCAGCGTAACCCACAGGGATGACTATGGCTACACCTTC CASSVTHRDDYGYTF
TRBJ2-7 TRBV7-9 - TRBD1 TGTGCCAGCGGCGGACAGGGTGACGAGCAGTACTTC CASGGQGDEQYF
TRBJ1-6 TRBV5-1 - - TGCGCCAGCAGCTTGGATATAGGCAGTTTTTTACCCCTCCACTTT CASSLDIGSFLPLHF
TRBJ2-5 TRBV16 few - TGTGCCAGCAGCCAATTGAATGAGCAGTACTTC CASSQLNEQYF
TRBJ2-1 TRBV9 - - TGTGCCAGCAGCGTTCGTGATGGAGGGGTTAATGAGCAGTTCTTC CASSVRDGGVNEQFF
TRBJ2-7 TRBV27 many - TGTGCCAGCAGTTTCAGGAGAGACTCCTACGAGCAGTACTTC CASSFRRDSYEQYF
TRBJ2-7 TRBV7-3 - TRBD2 TGTACCAGCAGCTTCAGGCGGGGGGACTCCTACAATGAGCAGTACTTC CTSSFRRGDSYNEQYF
TRBJ2-5 TRBV7-9 - TRBD2 TGTGCCAGCAGCTTAGCCCCAGCGGGAGTGGGGGAGACCCAGTACTTC CASSLAPAGVGETQYF
TRBJ2-3 TRBV9 once TRBD2 TGTGCCAGCAGCCCCCGGACTAGCGGGGGGGCCCGGACAGATACGCAGTATTTT CASSPRTSGGARTDTQYF
TRBJ1-1 TRBV27 once - TGTGCCAGCGGAAAGTGGGGGATGAACACTGAAGCTTTCTTT CASGKWGMNTEAFF
TRBJ2-1 TRBV5-1 - - TGCGCCAGCAGCTTGGCCTCGAGCGTGGGGCAGTTCTTC CASSLASSVGQFF
TRBJ2-5 TRBV7-9 - - TGTGCCAGCAGCGGTCGTGGGAATGAGCAGTACTTC CASSGRGNEQYF
TRBJ1-2 TRBV18 - - TGTGCCAGCTCCCAGAAGACAGACCTAGACCTCTATGGCTACACCTTC CASSQKTDLDLYGYTF
TRBJ2-5 TRBV24-1 - TRBD2 TGTGCCACCAGGGCGGGAGGGCCGGTTGGGACCCAGTACTTC CATRAGGPVGTQYF
TRBJ2-5 TRBV14 - TRBD1 TGTGCCAGCAGCCAACCTCCTGGGACAGGGGTAAAAGAGACCCAGTACTTC CASSQPPGTGVKETQYF
TRBJ2-7 TRBV6-2/TRBV6-3 - TRBD2 TGTGCCAGCAGTTCCTCCGGGACTACGAACGAGCAGTACTTC CASSSSGTTNEQYF
TRBJ2-5 TRBV14 - - TGTGCCAGCAGCCCGACAAACAATGAGCAGTACTTC CASSPTNNEQYF
TRBJ2-5 TRBV5-1 - TRBD2 TGCGCCAGTACCCCCGGGACTAGCGGGAGTCAGACCCAGTACTTC CASTPGTSGSQTQYF
TRBJ1-6 TRBV3-1 few - TGTGCCAGCAGCCATGACGGCCTTAATTCACCCCTCCACTTT CASSHDGLNSPLHF
TRBJ2-7 TRBV20-1 - - TGCAGTGCTATCTTGGGGGAGCGTTACGAGCAGTACTTC CSAILGERYEQYF
TRBJ2-3 TRBV24-1 - - TGTGCCACCAGTGATTTCCCTCCAGATACGCAGTATTTT CATSDFPPDTQYF
TRBJ1-2 TRBV28 few - TGTGCCAGCAGTTTTTCAGCCCTGGCCTATGGCTACACCTTC CASSFSALAYGYTF
TRBJ2-3 TRBV5-1 once TRBD2 TGCGCCAGCAGCTTGTTCCCAGCGGGGAGGCCCACAGATACGCAGTATTTT CASSLFPAGRPTDTQYF
TRBJ2-7 TRBV4-1 many - TGCGCCAGCAGCCAAGCGTTTTTTCGCCAGCAGTACTTC CASSQAFFRQQYF
TRBJ2-7 TRBV4-1 - - TGCGCCAGCAGCACCCGTTGGGGGGCCTACGAGCAGTACTTC CASSTRWGAYEQYF
TRBJ1-4 TRBV6-1 once - TGTGCCAGCAGTGAAATCGGGCGGGCCTCAACTAATGAAAAACTGTTTTTT CASSEIGRASTNEKLFF
TRBJ1-4 TRBV20-1 - - TGCAGTGCTAGAGAAGAACTTGGTGAAAAACTGTTTTTT CSAREELGEKLFF
TRBJ2-3 TRBV6-2/TRBV6-3 - TRBD1 TGTGCCAGCATGACGGGACAGGGAACAGATACGCAGTATTTT CASMTGQGTDTQYF
TRBJ2-7 TRBV30 few - TGTGCCTGGATCGGCAGGGCTAATTACGAGCAGTACTTC CAWIGRANYEQYF
TRBJ2-7 TRBV5-1 few TRBD1 TGCGCCAGCAGCTTGGAGGGACAGGTATACAATGAGCAGTACTTC CASSLEGQVYNEQYF
TRBJ1-1 TRBV6-5 - - TGTGCCAGCGAGAGGGGGAGGGACACTGAAGCTTTCTTT CASERGRDTEAFF
TRBJ2-1 TRBV20-1 - TRBD2 TGCAGTGCACCGCAACCGGGACTAGCACCCTACAATGAGCAGTTCTTC CSAPQPGLAPYNEQFF
TRBJ2-7 TRBV3-1 - - TGTGCCAGCAGCCAAGGCCGGGACCCCTACGAGCAGTACTTC CASSQGRDPYEQYF
TRBJ1-6 TRBV27 few - TGTGCCAGCAGTCCCAGGACGGGGAGTAGCTCACCCCTCCACTTT CASSPRTGSSSPLHF
TRBJ1-2 TRBV6-1 - - TGTGCCAGCAGTGAAGCGAGAGGGGTTGGAGGCTATGGCTACACCTTC CASSEARGVGGYGYTF
TRBJ2-3 TRBV12-3/TRBV12-4 - TRBD1 TGTGTCAGCAGCACGGGGACAGGGAGCACAGATACGCAGTATTTT CVSSTGTGSTDTQYF
TRBJ2-7 TRBV6-1 many TRBD2 TGTGCCAGCAGTGAATCTAGCGGGGGGGCCGGCGAGCAGTACTTC CASSESSGGAGEQYF
TRBJ2-5 TRBV7-9 few TRBD1 TGTGCCAGCAGCTTAGTGGAAATGACAGGGTACGAGACCCAGTACTTC CASSLVEMTGYETQYF
TRBJ2-1 TRBV2 many - TGTGCCAGCAGTGAAAGGAGTGCAGGGTTCAAGGAGCAGTTCTTC CASSERSAGFKEQFF